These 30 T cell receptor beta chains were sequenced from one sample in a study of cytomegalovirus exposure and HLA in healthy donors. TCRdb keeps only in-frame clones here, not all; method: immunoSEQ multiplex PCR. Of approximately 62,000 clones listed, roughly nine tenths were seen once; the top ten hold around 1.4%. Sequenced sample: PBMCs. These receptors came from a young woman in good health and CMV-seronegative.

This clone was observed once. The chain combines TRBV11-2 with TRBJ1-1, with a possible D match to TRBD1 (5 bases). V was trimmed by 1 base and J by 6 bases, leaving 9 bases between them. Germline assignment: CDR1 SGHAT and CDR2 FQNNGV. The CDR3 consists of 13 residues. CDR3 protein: CASSLGRGSEAFF. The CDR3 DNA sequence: TGTGCCAGCAGCTTAGGGCGGGGGTCTGAAGCTTTCTTT.

CDR3 amino acids: CASSRGQGPGELFF. The DNA for the CDR3 is TGTGCCAGCAGCCGGGGACAGGGACCCGGGGAGCTGTTTTTT. The V gene is TRBV5-6, the J gene TRBJ2-2; 9 nucleotides match TRBD1. This CDR3 comprises 14 residues. Germline V lookup: CDR1 SGHDT, CDR2 YYEEEE. V trimming: 4 bases; J trimming: 6 bases; junction bases outside the gene matches: 4.

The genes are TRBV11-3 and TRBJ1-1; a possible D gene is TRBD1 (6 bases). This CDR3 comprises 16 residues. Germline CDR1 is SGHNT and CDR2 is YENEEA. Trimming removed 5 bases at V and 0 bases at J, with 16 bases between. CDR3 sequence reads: CASSPGGGGLNTEAFF. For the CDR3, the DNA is TGTGCCAGCAGCCCCGGGGGGGGCGGGTTGAACACTGAAGCTTTCTTT.

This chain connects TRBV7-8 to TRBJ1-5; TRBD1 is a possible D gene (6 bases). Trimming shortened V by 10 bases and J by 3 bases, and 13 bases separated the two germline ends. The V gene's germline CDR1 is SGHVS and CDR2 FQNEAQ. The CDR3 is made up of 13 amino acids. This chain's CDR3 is CATGDINNQPQHF. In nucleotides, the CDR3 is TGTGCCACCGGGGACATAAACAATCAGCCCCAGCATTTT.

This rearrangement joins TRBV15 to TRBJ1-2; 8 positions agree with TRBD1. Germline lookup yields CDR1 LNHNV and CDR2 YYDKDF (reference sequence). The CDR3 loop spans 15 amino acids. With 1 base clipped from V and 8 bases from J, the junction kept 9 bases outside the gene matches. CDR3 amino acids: CATSRAPGGFTGYTF. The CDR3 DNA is TGTGCCACCAGCAGAGCACCAGGGGGCTTCACCGGCTACACCTTC.

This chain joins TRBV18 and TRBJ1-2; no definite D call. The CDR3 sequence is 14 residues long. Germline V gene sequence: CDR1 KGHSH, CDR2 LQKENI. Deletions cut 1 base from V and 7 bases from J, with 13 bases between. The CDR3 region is CASSPLAPSAGYTF. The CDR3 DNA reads TGTGCCAGCTCACCACTCGCCCCCAGCGCTGGCTACACCTTC.

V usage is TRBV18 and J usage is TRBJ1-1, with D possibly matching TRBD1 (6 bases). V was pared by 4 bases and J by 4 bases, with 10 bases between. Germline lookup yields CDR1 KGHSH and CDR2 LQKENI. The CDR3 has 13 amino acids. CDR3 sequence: CASSQGVGTEAFF. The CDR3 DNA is TGTGCCAGCTCACAGGGGGTCGGCACTGAAGCTTTCTTT.

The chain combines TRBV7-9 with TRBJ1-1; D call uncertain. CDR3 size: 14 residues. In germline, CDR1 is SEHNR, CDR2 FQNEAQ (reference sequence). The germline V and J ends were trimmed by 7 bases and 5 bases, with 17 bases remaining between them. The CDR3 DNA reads TGTGCCAGCAACCCTAGTCATATCGATACTGAAGCTTTCTTT. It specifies CASNPSHIDTEAFF.

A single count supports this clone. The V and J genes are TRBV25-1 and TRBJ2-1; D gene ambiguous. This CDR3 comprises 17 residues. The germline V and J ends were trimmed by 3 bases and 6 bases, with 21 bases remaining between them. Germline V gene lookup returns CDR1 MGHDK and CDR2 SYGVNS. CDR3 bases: TGTGCCAGCAGTGAGGCGGTCGACGAGATCCCAGTCAATGAGCAGTTCTTC. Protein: CASSEAVDEIPVNEQFF.

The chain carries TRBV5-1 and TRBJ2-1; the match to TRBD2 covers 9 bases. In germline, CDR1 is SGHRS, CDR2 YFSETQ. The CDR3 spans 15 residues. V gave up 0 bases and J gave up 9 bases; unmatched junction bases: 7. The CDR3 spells CASSLARGGAGEQFF. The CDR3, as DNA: TGCGCCAGCAGCTTGGCACGCGGGGGGGCTGGTGAGCAGTTCTTC.

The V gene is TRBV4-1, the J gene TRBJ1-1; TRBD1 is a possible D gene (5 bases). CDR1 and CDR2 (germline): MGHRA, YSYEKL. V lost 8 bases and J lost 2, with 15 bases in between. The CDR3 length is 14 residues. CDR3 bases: TGCGCCAGCGCTCTATTAGGGGCCAACACTGAAGCTTTCTTT. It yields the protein CASALLGANTEAFF.

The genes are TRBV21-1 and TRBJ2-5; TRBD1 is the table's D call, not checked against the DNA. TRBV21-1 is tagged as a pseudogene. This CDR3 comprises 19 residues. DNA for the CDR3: TGTGCCAGCAGCCCTGGTGACAGAACTTACCTTCCCTTCCAAGAGACCCAGTACTTC. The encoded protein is CASSPGDRTYLPFQETQYF.

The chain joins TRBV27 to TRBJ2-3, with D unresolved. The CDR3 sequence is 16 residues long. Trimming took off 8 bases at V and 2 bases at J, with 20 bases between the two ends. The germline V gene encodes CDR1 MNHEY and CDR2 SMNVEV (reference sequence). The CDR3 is CASRPWQAILTDTQYF. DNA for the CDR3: TGTGCCAGCCGTCCCTGGCAGGCGATACTCACAGATACGCAGTATTTT.

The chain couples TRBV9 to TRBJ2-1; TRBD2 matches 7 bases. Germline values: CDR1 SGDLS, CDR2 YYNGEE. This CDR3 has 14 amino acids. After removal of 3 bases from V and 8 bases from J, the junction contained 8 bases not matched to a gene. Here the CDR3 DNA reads TGTGCCAGCAGCGCATGGGGGGGGACGGATGAGCAGTTCTTC. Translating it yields CASSAWGGTDEQFF.

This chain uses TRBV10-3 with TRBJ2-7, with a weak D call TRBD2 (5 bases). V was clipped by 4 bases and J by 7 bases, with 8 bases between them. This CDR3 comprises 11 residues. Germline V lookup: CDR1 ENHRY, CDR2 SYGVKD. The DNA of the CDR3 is TGTGCCATCAGTGGGACTGGGGAGCAGTACTTC. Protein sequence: CAISGTGEQYF.

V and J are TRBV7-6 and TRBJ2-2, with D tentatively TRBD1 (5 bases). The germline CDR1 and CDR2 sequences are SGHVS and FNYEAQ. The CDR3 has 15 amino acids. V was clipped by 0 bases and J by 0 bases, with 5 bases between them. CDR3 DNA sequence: TGTGCCAGCAGCTTAGCAGGGGCGAACACCGGGGAGCTGTTTTTT. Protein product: CASSLAGANTGELFF.

CDR3 amino acids: CASNPGQGPQETQYF. CDR3 sequence (DNA): TGTGCCAGCAACCCGGGACAGGGGCCCCAAGAGACCCAGTACTTC. The chain links TRBV28 to TRBJ2-5; TRBD1 matches 10 bases. CDR1 is MDHEN, CDR2 SYDVKM, per germline. The CDR3 extends over 15 amino acids. V trimming: 7 bases; J trimming: 1 base; junction bases outside the gene matches: 6.

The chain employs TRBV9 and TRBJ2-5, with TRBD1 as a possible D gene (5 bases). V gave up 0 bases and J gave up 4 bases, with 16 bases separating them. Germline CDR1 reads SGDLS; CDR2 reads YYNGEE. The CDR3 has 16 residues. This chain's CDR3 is CASSVGGRAQGETQYF. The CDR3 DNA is TGTGCCAGCAGCGTAGGAGGCAGGGCTCAGGGAGAGACCCAGTACTTC.

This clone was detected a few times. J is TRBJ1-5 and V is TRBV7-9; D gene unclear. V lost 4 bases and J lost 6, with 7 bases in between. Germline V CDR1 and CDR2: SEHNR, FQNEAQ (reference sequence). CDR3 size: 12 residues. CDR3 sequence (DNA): TGTGCCAGCAGCTCAGACATTCAGCCCCAGCATTTT. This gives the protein CASSSDIQPQHF.

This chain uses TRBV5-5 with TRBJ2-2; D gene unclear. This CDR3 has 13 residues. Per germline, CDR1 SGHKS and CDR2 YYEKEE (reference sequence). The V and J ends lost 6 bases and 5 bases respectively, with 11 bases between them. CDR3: CASTTGSTGELFF. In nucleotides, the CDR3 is TGTGCCAGCACCACCGGTTCGACCGGGGAGCTGTTTTTT.

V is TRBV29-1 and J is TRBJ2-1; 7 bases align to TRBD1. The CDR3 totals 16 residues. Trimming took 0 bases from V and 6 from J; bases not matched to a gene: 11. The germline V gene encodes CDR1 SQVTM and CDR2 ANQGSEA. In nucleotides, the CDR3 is TGCAGCGTTGAAGATCTATGGGGACAGCTTACCAATGAGCAGTTCTTC. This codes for CSVEDLWGQLTNEQFF.

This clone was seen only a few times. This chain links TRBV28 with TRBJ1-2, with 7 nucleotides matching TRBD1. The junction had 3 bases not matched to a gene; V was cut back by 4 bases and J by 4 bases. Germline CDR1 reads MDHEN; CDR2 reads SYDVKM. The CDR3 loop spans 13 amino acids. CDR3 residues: CASSSGQFYGYTF. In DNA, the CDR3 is TGTGCCAGCAGTTCGGGACAGTTCTATGGCTACACCTTC.

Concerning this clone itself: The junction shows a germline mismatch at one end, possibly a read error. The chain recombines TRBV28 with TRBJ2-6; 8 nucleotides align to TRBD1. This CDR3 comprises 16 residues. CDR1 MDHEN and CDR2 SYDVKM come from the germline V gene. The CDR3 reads CANSILDRAGANVLTF. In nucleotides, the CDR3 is TGTGCCAACAGTATCCTGGACAGGGCTGGGGCCAACGTCCTGACTTTC.

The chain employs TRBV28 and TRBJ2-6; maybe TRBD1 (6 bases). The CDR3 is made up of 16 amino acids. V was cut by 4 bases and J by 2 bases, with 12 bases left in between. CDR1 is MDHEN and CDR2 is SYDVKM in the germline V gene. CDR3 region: CASSSRDRTGANVLTF. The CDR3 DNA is TGTGCCAGCAGTTCCCGAGACAGGACTGGGGCCAACGTCCTGACTTTC.

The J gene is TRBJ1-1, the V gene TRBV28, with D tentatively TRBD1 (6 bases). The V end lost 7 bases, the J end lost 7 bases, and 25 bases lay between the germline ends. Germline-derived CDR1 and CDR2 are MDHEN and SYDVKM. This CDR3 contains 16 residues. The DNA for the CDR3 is TGTGCCAGCACCTTAGGGGAAACCAGGGGCCGGATTGAAGCTTTCTTT. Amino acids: CASTLGETRGRIEAFF.

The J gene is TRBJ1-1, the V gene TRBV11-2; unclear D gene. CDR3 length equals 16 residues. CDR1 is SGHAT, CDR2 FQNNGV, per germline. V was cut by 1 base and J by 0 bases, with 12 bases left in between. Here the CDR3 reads CASSLVRGSVNTEAFF. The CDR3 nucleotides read TGTGCCAGCAGCTTAGTTCGGGGTTCGGTGAACACTGAAGCTTTCTTT.

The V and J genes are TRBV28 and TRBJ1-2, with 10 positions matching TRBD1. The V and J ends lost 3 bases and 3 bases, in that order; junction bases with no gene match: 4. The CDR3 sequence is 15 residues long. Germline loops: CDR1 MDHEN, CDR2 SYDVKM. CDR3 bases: TGTGCCAGCAGTTTGACAGGGGGCGCGGACTATGGCTACACCTTC. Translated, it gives CASSLTGGADYGYTF.

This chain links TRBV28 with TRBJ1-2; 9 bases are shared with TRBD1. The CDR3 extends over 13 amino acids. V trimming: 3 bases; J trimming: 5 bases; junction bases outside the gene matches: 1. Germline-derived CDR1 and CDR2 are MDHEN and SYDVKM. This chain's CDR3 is CASSFDRGYGYTF. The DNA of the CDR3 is TGTGCCAGCAGTTTCGACAGGGGGTATGGCTACACCTTC.

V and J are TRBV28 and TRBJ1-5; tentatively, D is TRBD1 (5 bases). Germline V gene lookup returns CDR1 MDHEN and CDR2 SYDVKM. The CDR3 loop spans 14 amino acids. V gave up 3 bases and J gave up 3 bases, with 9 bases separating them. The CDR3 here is CASSFGGFNQPQHF. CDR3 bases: TGTGCCAGCAGTTTCGGGGGGTTCAATCAGCCCCAGCATTTT.

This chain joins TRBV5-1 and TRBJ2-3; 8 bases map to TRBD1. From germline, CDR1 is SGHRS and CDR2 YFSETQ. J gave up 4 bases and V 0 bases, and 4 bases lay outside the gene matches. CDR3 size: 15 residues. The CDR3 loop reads CASSLVQGGADTQYF. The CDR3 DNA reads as TGCGCCAGCAGCTTGGTACAGGGGGGAGCAGATACGCAGTATTTT.